This TCR beta chain was recorded in a study of patients and donors after allogeneic stem cell transplantation. V was trimmed by 1 base and J by 4 bases, leaving 8 bases between them. Germline V gene data show CDR1 as SEHNR and CDR2 as FQNEAQ (reference sequence). The CDR3 covers 14 residues. This clonotype has a handful of counts. TCRdb re-derived calls from the RT-PCR reads in MiXCR, one entry per CDR3 protein. The sample records about 960,000 distinct CDR3 sequences, more than 15% being singletons. The chain recombines TRBV7-9 with TRBJ2-1; D call uncertain. The TCR originated in a human donor who was either an allogeneic HSCT recipient or a stem cell or donor lymphocyte infusion donor (not recorded which). It is not recorded whose cells these are; they may come from a transplant donor. The specimen was blood, either unsorted or a sorted T cell fraction (not recorded which). CDR3 amino acids: CASSLEFQYNEQFF. In DNA form, the CDR3 reads TGTGCCAGCAGCTTAGAGTTCCAGTACAATGAGCAGTTCTTC.